The 14 T cell receptor beta chains in this list originate from one sample, sequenced in a study of blood T cell repertoires in COVID-19. Clones were sequenced by immunoSEQ multiplex PCR, and TCRdb holds only the in-frame ones, with some missing. Found here are about 71,000 clones, 83% of them singletons; the top ten hold 6.9%. Sequencing input: peripheral blood. These receptors were taken from a man younger than 45 with COVID-19, enrolled during active disease.

CDR3 loop: CASSLTGVKQFF. CDR3 nucleotide sequence: TGTGCCAGCAGCTTGACCGGGGTGAAGCAGTTCTTC. The rearrangement joins TRBV11-2 to TRBJ2-1, with a possible D match to TRBD2 (5 bases). Trimming shortened V by 3 bases and J by 11 bases, and 11 bases separated the two germline ends. The CDR3 covers 12 residues. Looked up from germline, CDR1 is SGHAT and CDR2 is FQNNGV.

The CDR3 nucleotides are TGTGCCAGCAGCCAGGGACAGAACTATGGCTACACCTTC. Translating it yields CASSQGQNYGYTF. The rearrangement joins TRBV12-3 or TRBV12-4 to TRBJ1-2, with 7 nucleotides matching TRBD1. Trimming took 6 bases from V and 2 from J; bases not matched to a gene: 3. The CDR3 has 13 amino acids.

V and J are TRBV28 and TRBJ1-2; the match to TRBD1 covers 7 bases. CDR1 is MDHEN and CDR2 is SYDVKM in the germline V gene. The V segment lost 4 bases and the J segment 8 bases; nucleotides outside the gene matches: 10. The CDR3 length is 14 residues. The CDR3 spells CASSYNRGRYGYTF. CDR3 sequence (DNA): TGTGCCAGCAGTTATAACAGGGGTAGATACGGCTACACCTTC.

This clone appeared a single time. The genes are TRBV27 and TRBJ2-5, with D unclear. Trimming stripped 4 bases from V and 5 bases from J, with 11 bases between. The germline V gene has CDR1 MNHEY and CDR2 SMNVEV (reference sequence). The CDR3 sequence is 13 residues long. The CDR3 reads CASSSEVGETQYF. The CDR3 DNA is TGTGCCAGCAGTTCGGAAGTCGGGGAGACCCAGTACTTC.

J is TRBJ1-1 and V is TRBV12-3 or TRBV12-4; no reliable D call. Trimming took 5 bases from V and 0 from J, leaving 7 bases between them. CDR3 size: 13 residues. CDR3 coding DNA: TGTGCCAGCAGTACACTAATGAACACTGAAGCTTTCTTT. It yields the protein CASSTLMNTEAFF.

The chain uses TRBV2 and TRBJ2-4; 10 nucleotides match TRBD2. The CDR3 covers 16 residues. V was pared by 4 bases and J by 1 base, with 4 bases of the junction left unmatched. Germline-derived CDR1 and CDR2 are SNHLY and FYNNEI. In DNA form, the CDR3 reads TGTGCCAGCAGTGTCGAGCGGGAGGGGGCCAAAAACATTCAGTACTTC. Protein product: CASSVEREGAKNIQYF.

J is TRBJ2-1 and V is TRBV9; 7 positions match TRBD2. V shed 3 bases and J 6 bases; nucleotides not matched to a gene: 15. CDR1 is SGDLS and CDR2 is YYNGEE in the germline V gene. The CDR3 extends over 17 amino acids. The DNA for the CDR3 is TGTGCCAGCAGCGACCCCACACTAGCGAAAGGCGGCAATGAGCAGTTCTTC. It yields the protein CASSDPTLAKGGNEQFF.

The chain links TRBV28 to TRBJ1-4; D is unresolved. Germline V CDR1 and CDR2: MDHEN, SYDVKM. The CDR3 totals 15 residues. V dropped 5 bases and J dropped 0 bases, with 10 bases sitting between them. The CDR3 DNA reads TGTGCCAGCAGTCTAGCCGGATCAACTAATGAAAAACTGTTTTTT. Translating gives CASSLAGSTNEKLFF.

CDR3 DNA sequence: TGTGCCAGCAGTGAACGGACAGGCTCTGGAAACACCATATATTTT. It yields the protein CASSERTGSGNTIYF. The chain employs TRBV25-1 and TRBJ1-3; 7 bases are a match to TRBD1. The germline V gene encodes CDR1 MGHDK and CDR2 SYGVNS. This CDR3 has 15 amino acids. Losses at the gene ends were 2 bases for V and 0 bases for J; bases not matched to a gene: 1.

This chain connects TRBV27 to TRBJ2-1, with 8 bases fitting TRBD2. The J segment lost 4 bases and the V segment lost 9 bases, leaving 8 bases of the junction unmatched. In germline, CDR1 is MNHEY, CDR2 SMNVEV (reference sequence). This CDR3 has 14 residues. The CDR3 spells CASQRELGYNEQFF. The CDR3 DNA is TGTGCCAGTCAGCGGGAGCTGGGATACAATGAGCAGTTCTTC.

V gene TRBV9 combines with J gene TRBJ2-3; no clear D. Germline-derived CDR1 and CDR2 are SGDLS and YYNGEE. Deletions cut 0 bases from V and 1 base from J, with 6 bases between. The CDR3 loop spans 14 amino acids. The CDR3 loop is CASSVALGTDTQYF. DNA for the CDR3: TGTGCCAGCAGCGTAGCTTTAGGCACAGATACGCAGTATTTT.

The chain links TRBV11-2 to TRBJ2-7; perhaps TRBD1 as D (5 bases). The CDR3 runs to 15 residues. Trimming cost V 5 bases and J 2 bases, with 16 bases left between them. The germline CDR1 and CDR2 sequences are SGHAT and FQNNGV. The CDR3 DNA reads as TGTGCCAGCAGCACCCAGACAGTTTCTACCTACGAGCAGTACTTC. It yields the protein CASSTQTVSTYEQYF.

The chain is built from TRBV5-1 and TRBJ2-5; TRBD1 matches at 7 bases. The germline V gene has CDR1 SGHRS and CDR2 YFSETQ. The V gene end was trimmed by 4 bases and the J gene end by 9 bases; junction bases not matched to a gene: 12. The CDR3 length is 14 residues. The CDR3 spells CASSPVDRQGAQYF. DNA for the CDR3: TGCGCCAGCAGCCCGGTAGACAGACAGGGAGCCCAGTACTTC.

This chain joins TRBV6-5 and TRBJ1-1; 8 bases are a match to TRBD1. CDR3 length: 14 residues. J lost 3 bases, V lost 5 bases, and 5 bases had no gene match. Germline CDR1 is MNHEY and CDR2 is SVGAGI. The chain's CDR3 is CASSQKTGDTEAFF. CDR3 coding DNA: TGTGCCAGCAGTCAGAAGACAGGGGACACTGAAGCTTTCTTT.